This T cell receptor (beta chain) was sequenced in a study of cytomegalovirus exposure and HLA in healthy donors. Looked up from germline, CDR1 is DFQATT and CDR2 is SNEGSKA (reference sequence). The length of the CDR3 is 11 residues. Losses at the gene ends were 8 bases for V and 10 bases for J; bases not matched to a gene: 7. On this clone itself: Its matching antigen is unknown.

PCR amplification relied on 60 Vbeta primers (plus 13 Jbeta primers). The table came from immunoSEQ multiplex PCR; TCRdb's copy has only in-frame clones and leaves some out. The sample has under 200,000 clones, about 77% seen once; the top ten hold about 1.3%. General study results and limits: Later analysis associated a missense DCLRE1C variant with TCR beta V- and J-gene trimming.

The rearrangement uses TRBV20-1 and TRBJ2-1; 8 nucleotides agree with TRBD2. The clonotype comes from a young man in good health and CMV-seronegative. What was sequenced was PBMCs. CDR3 nucleotides: TGCAGTCCTCGGGGGGGGGCGGAGCAGTTCTTC. Translation gives CSPRGGAEQFF.